This TCR beta chain was documented in a study of T cell repertoires in cytomegalovirus infection. Study observations and caveats: The study found HLA-C-restricted CMV-specific TCR beta clonotypes dominating the ex vivo response.

TCRdb used MiXCR to reprocess the reads, holding one entry per CDR3 protein. The data contain approximately 390,000 distinct CDR3 sequences, around a third of them singletons. As regards this clonotype: Antigen: not known.

CDR3 size: 14 residues. Germline V gene sequence: CDR1 DFQATT, CDR2 SNEGSKA (reference sequence). The V gene lost 0 bases and the J gene lost 0 bases, with 6 bases spanning the gap. This receptor was identified in a human donor in good health (CMV status not recorded). Some clones in this sample may be carry-over from other donors' samples. V is TRBV20-1 and J is TRBJ1-5; possible D gene TRBD1, 5 bases. This specimen consisted of cultured PBMCs, obtained from culture after CMV antigen stimulation. CDR3 loop: CSAREGDSNQPQHF. The DNA of the CDR3 is TGCAGTGCTAGAGAGGGGGATAGCAATCAGCCCCAGCATTTT.